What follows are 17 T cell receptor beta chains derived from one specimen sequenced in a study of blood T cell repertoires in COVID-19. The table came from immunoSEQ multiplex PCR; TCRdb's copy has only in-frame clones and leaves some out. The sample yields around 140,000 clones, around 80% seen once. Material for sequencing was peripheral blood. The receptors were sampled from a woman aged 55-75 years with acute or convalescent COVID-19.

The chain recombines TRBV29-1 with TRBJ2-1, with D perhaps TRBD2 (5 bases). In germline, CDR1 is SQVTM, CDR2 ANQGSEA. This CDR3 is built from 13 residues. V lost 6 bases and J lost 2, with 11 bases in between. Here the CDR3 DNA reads TGCAGCGTGACGCCCGGGACCTACAATGAGCAGTTCTTC. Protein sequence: CSVTPGTYNEQFF.

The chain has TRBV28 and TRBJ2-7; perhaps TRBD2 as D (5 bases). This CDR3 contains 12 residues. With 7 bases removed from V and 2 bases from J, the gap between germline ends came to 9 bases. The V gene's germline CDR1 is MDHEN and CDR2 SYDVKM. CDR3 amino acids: CASMRAPYEQYF. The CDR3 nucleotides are TGTGCCAGCATGCGGGCGCCCTACGAGCAGTACTTC.

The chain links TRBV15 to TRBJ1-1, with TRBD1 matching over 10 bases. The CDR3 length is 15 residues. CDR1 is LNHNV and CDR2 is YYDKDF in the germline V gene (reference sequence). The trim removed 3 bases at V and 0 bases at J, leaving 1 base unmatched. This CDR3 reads CATSRTGGLNTEAFF. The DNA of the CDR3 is TGTGCCACCAGCAGGACAGGGGGCCTGAACACTGAAGCTTTCTTT.

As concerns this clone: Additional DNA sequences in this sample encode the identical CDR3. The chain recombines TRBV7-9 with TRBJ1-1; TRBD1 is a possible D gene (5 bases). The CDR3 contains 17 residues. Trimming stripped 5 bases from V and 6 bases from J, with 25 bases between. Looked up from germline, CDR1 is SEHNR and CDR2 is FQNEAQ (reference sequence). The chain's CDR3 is CASSPQSGRRRDSEAFF. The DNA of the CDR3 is TGTGCCAGCAGCCCTCAAAGCGGGCGCCGGAGGGACTCTGAAGCTTTCTTT.

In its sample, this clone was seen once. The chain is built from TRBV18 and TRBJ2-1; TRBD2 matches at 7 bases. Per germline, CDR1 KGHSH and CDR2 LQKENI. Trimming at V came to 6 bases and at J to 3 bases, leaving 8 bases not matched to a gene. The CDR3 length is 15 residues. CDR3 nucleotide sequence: TGTGCCAGCTCGGGCGTAGCTAGCGGCTACAATGAGCAGTTCTTC. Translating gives CASSGVASGYNEQFF.

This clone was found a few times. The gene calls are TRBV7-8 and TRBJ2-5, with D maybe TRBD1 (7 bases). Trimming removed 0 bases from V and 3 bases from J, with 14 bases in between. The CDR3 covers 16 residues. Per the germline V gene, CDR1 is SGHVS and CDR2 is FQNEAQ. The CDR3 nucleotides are TGTGCCAGCAGCTTAGCGGGACTTGACAGGGAAGAGACCCAGTACTTC. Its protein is CASSLAGLDREETQYF.

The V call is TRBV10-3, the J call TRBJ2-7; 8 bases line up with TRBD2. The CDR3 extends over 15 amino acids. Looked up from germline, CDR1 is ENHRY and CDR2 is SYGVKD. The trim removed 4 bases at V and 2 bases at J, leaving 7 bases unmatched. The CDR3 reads CAISVSSGSPYEQYF. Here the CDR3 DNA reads TGTGCCATCAGTGTCTCGAGCGGGAGCCCCTACGAGCAGTACTTC.

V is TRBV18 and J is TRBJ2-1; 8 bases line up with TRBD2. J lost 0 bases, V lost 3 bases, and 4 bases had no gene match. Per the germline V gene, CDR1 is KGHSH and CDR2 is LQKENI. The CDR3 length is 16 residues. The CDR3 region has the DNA TGTGCCAGCTCACCCGGGAGCGGGAGCTCCTACAATGAGCAGTTCTTC. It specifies CASSPGSGSSYNEQFF.

The CDR3 nucleotides are TGTGCCAGCTCACCAGGGCAGGGGAATCAGCCCCAGCATTTT. Amino acid sequence: CASSPGQGNQPQHF. The chain combines TRBV18 with TRBJ1-5; TRBD1 is a possible D gene (6 bases). The CDR3 loop spans 14 amino acids. V lost 2 bases, J lost 4 bases, and 9 bases lay in between. CDR1 is KGHSH and CDR2 is LQKENI in the germline V gene.

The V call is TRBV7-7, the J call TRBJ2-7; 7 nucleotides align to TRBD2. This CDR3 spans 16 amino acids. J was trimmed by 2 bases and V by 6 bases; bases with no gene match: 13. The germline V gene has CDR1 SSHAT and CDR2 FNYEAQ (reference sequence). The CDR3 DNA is TGTGCCAGCAGACACACGAAGGGAGGGAGTACCTACGAGCAGTACTTC. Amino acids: CASRHTKGGSTYEQYF. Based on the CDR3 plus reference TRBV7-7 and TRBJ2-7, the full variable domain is GAGVSQSPRYKVTKRGQDVTLRCDPISSHATLYWYQQALGQGPEFLTYFNYEAQPDKSGLPSDRFSAERPEGSISTLTIQRTEQRDSAMYRCASRHTKGGSTYEQYFGPGTRLTVT.

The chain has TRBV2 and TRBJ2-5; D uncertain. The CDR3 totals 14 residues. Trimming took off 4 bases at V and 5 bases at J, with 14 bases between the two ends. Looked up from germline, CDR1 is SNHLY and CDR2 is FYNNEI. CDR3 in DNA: TGTGCCAGCAGTGCCCCGGGTTTGATTGAGACCCAGTACTTC. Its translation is CASSAPGLIETQYF.

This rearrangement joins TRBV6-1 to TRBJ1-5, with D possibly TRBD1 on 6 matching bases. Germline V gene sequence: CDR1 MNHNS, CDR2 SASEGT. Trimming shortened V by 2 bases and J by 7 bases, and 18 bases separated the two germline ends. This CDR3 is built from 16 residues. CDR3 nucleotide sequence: TGTGCCAGCAGTGAATACAGGGCGCCTATCCCCCAGCCCCAGCATTTT. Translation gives CASSEYRAPIPQPQHF.

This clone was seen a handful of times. CDR3 protein: CASTLDRSTDTQYF. CDR3 DNA sequence: TGTGCCAGCACGCTAGACCGAAGCACAGATACGCAGTATTTT. This chain uses TRBV2 with TRBJ2-3; D is ambiguous. Germline V CDR1 and CDR2: SNHLY, FYNNEI. The CDR3 has 14 residues. V was cut by 7 bases and J by 0 bases, with 11 bases left in between.

CDR3 sequence (DNA): TGCAGCGTCGGACAGGGCACCGGGGAGCTGTTTTTT. This sequence encodes CSVGQGTGELFF. The V call is TRBV29-1, the J call TRBJ2-2; 8 positions agree with TRBD1. Trimming at V came to 6 bases and at J to 4 bases, leaving 1 base not matched to a gene. CDR1 SQVTM and CDR2 ANQGSEA come from the germline V gene. The CDR3 has 12 residues.

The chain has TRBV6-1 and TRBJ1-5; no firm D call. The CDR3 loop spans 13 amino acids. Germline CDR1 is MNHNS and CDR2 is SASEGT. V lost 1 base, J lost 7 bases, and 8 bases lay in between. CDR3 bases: TGTGCCAGCAGTGAAGGTGGCAGACAGCCCCAGCATTTT. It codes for CASSEGGRQPQHF.

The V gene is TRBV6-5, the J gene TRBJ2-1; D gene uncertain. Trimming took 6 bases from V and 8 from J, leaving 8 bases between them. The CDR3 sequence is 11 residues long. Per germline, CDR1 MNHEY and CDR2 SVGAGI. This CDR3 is CASRLADEQFF. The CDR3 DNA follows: TGTGCCAGCAGATTAGCCGATGAGCAGTTCTTC.

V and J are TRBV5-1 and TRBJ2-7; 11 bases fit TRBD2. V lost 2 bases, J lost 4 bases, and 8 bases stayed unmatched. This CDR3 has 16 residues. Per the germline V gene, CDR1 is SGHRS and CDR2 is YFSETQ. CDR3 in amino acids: CASSFGLAGSQYEQYF. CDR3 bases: TGCGCCAGCAGCTTTGGACTAGCGGGTTCGCAGTACGAGCAGTACTTC.